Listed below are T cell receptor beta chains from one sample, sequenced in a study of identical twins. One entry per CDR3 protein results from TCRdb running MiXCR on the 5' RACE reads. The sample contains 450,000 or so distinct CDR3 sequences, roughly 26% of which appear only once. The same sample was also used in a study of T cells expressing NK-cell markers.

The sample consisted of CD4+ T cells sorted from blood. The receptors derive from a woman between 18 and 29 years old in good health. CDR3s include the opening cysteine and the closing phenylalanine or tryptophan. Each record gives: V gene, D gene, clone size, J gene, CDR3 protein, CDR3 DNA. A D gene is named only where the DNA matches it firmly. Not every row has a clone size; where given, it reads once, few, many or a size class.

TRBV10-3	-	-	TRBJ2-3	CAISVGRRTDTQYF	TGTGCCATCAGTGTGGGCCGCCGCACAGATACGCAGTATTTT
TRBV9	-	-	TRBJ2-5	CASSPRGTQETQYF	TGTGCCAGCAGCCCCCGAGGGACCCAAGAGACCCAGTACTTC
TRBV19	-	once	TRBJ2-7	CASTIPGLDPYEQYF	TGTGCCAGTACCATACCGGGACTCGACCCTTACGAGCAGTACTTC
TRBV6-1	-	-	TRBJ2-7	CASRTPGLLGEQYF	TGTGCCAGCAGAACTCCGGGACTCCTGGGGGAGCAGTACTTC
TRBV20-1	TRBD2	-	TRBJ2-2	CSALAGANTGELFF	TGCAGTGCTTTAGCGGGGGCGAACACCGGGGAGCTGTTTTTT
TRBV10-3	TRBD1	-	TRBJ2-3	CAIRGTGASTDTQYF	TGTGCCATCAGGGGGACAGGGGCCAGCACAGATACGCAGTATTTT
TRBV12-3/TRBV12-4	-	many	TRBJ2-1	CASSLALSGNEQFF	TGTGCCAGCAGTTTAGCCCTTAGCGGCAATGAGCAGTTCTTC
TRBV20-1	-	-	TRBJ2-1	CSGRGLSSHSYNEQFF	TGCAGTGGTCGTGGGCTGTCTAGCCACTCCTACAATGAGCAGTTCTTC
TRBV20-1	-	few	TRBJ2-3	CSLRVPSTDTQYF	TGCAGCCTTAGGGTACCTAGCACAGATACGCAGTATTTT
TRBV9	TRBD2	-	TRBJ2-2	CASSPGLVNRELFF	TGTGCCAGCAGCCCGGGACTAGTAAACAGGGAGCTGTTTTTT
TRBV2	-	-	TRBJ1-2	CASSEGVWQNYGYTF	TGTGCCAGCAGTGAGGGAGTTTGGCAGAACTATGGCTACACCTTC
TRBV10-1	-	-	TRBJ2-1	CASSARGQYNEQFF	TGCGCCAGCAGTGCCCGGGGCCAATACAATGAGCAGTTCTTC
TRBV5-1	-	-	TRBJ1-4	CASTPGAANEKLFF	TGCGCCAGCACCCCGGGGGCCGCTAATGAAAAACTGTTTTTT
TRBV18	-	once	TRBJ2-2	CASSPPPGDTGELFF	TGTGCCAGCTCACCACCCCCAGGGGACACCGGGGAGCTGTTTTTT
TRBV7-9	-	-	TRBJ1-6	CASSLGGRSYNSPLHF	TGTGCCAGCAGCTTAGGGGGCCGTTCCTATAATTCACCCCTCCACTTT
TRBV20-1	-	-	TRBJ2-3	CSARQPENTDTQYF	TGCAGTGCTAGACAACCGGAGAACACAGATACGCAGTATTTT
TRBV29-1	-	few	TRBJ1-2	CSGGGQSYGYTF	TGCAGCGGAGGAGGACAGTCCTATGGCTACACCTTC
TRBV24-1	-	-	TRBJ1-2	CATSEMGLHLGYTF	TGTGCCACCAGTGAAATGGGACTGCACCTTGGCTACACCTTC
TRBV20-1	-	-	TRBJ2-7	CSAESWGVNEQYF	TGCAGTGCCGAGTCCTGGGGGGTCAACGAGCAGTACTTC
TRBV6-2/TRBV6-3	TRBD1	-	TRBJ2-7	CASRGQVFGYEQYF	TGTGCCAGCAGGGGACAGGTTTTCGGTTACGAGCAGTACTTC
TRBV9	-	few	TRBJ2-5	CASSVAGYQTQYF	TGTGCCAGCAGCGTAGCAGGCTATCAGACCCAGTACTTC
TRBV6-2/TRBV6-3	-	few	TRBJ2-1	CATNSFSRGGSYNEQFF	TGTGCCACCAATTCCTTTTCGCGGGGAGGCTCCTACAATGAGCAGTTCTTC
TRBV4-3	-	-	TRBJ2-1	CASSRPGQLASEQFF	TGCGCCAGCAGCCGCCCCGGTCAGCTAGCCAGTGAGCAGTTCTTC
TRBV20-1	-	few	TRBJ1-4	CSASWGGLANEKLFF	TGCAGTGCTAGCTGGGGGGGCTTAGCTAATGAAAAACTGTTTTTT
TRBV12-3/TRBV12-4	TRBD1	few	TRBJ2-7	CASSYRGLYEQYF	TGTGCCAGCAGTTACAGGGGGCTCTACGAGCAGTACTTC
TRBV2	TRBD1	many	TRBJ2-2	CATRTGLQAGELFF	TGTGCCACACGGACAGGGCTTCAGGCCGGGGAGCTGTTTTTT
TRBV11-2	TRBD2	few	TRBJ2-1	CASSLFGREGYNEQFF	TGTGCCAGCAGCTTATTTGGGCGGGAGGGATACAATGAGCAGTTCTTC
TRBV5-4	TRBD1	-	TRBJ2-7	CASSAGQGSHEQYF	TGTGCCAGCAGCGCGGGACAGGGTTCCCACGAGCAGTACTTC
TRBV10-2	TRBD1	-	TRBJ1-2	CASGKTGGYGYTF	TGCGCCAGCGGGAAGACAGGGGGCTATGGCTACACCTTC
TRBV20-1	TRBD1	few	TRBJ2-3	CSASGTGFYGTDTQYF	TGCAGTGCTTCCGGGACAGGGTTTTACGGGACAGATACGCAGTATTTT
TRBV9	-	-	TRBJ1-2	CASSGHREGGYTF	TGTGCCAGCAGCGGCCACAGGGAAGGGGGCTACACCTTC
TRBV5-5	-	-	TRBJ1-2	CASSLDAGYYGYTF	TGTGCCAGCAGCTTGGACGCAGGGTACTATGGCTACACCTTC
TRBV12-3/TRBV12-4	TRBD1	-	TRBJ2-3	CASSQPLGQGDTDTQYF	TGTGCCAGCAGTCAGCCCCTCGGACAGGGAGACACAGATACGCAGTATTTT
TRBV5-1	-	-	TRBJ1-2	CASSLNSLQGGYTF	TGCGCCAGCAGCTTAAATTCCCTCCAAGGGGGCTACACCTTC
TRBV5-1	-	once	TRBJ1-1	CASSLENRVTEAFF	TGCGCCAGCAGCTTGGAAAACAGGGTCACTGAAGCTTTCTTT
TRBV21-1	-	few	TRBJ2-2	CASSGGTSNTGELFF	TGTGCCAGCAGTGGGGGGACGTCGAACACCGGGGAGCTGTTTTTT
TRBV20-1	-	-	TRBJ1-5	CSAGGGQDNQPQHF	TGCAGTGCTGGGGGAGGACAAGACAATCAGCCCCAGCATTTT